Listed below are T cell receptor beta chains from one sample, sequenced in a study of blood T cell repertoires in COVID-19. Data came from immunoSEQ multiplex PCR; TCRdb stores just in-frame clones and leaves some out. The sample carries more than 200,000 clones, 80% to 90% recorded once. The sample consisted of peripheral blood. Receptors were obtained from a woman between 40 and 55 years old with active or convalescent COVID-19. The CDR3 runs from the conserved cysteine through the conserved F or W. The order of the fields is V gene, clone size, D gene, J gene, CDR3 DNA, CDR3 protein. D genes are given only for firm matches. Clone size appears in some rows only: once, few, many, or a class for an expanded clone.

>TRBV27|.|TRBD1|TRBJ2-7
TGTGCCAGCAGTCCTGGGGCCGGGACAGGTTCGCACTCCTACGAGCAGTACTTC
CASSPGAGTGSHSYEQYF
>TRBV10-3|.|.|TRBJ1-1
TGTGCCATCAGTGAGCACGGGGGTGACACTGAAGCTTTCTTT
CAISEHGGDTEAFF
>TRBV7-3|.|.|TRBJ1-2
TGTGCCAGCAGCTTAACGGCTGGGGCCCCTTATGGCTACACCTTC
CASSLTAGAPYGYTF
>TRBV7-9|once|.|TRBJ1-2
TGTGCCAGCAGCCCGGGCAATAGCGGCTATGGCTACACCTTC
CASSPGNSGYGYTF
>TRBV7-9|.|.|TRBJ2-1
TGTGCCAGCAGCAGAGGGACATCCAGGGACAATGAGCAGTTCTTC
CASSRGTSRDNEQFF
>TRBV2|.|TRBD2|TRBJ2-3
TGTGCCAGCAGTGACCGAAGCGGGGGGGCCTTTCGAGTTACGCAGTATTTT
CASSDRSGGAFRVTQYF
>TRBV19|few|.|TRBJ1-2
TGTGCCAGTAAACAGTTGACCAACTATGGCTACACCTTC
CASKQLTNYGYTF
>TRBV5-4|.|TRBD1|TRBJ1-2
TGTGCCAGCAGCCAGGACAGGGGGGTCTATGGCTACACCTTC
CASSQDRGVYGYTF
>TRBV5-1|.|.|TRBJ1-2
TGCGCCAGCAGCTTGGCGACTCATGGAGAAGGCTACACCTTC
CASSLATHGEGYTF
>TRBV5-4|.|.|TRBJ2-1
TGTGCCAGCGCCGAGCGGACCTCCTACAATGAGCAGTTCTTC
CASAERTSYNEQFF
>TRBV6-4|.|.|TRBJ1-3
TGTGCCAGCAGTGATCGGGAGTCCTCTGGAAACACCATATATTTT
CASSDRESSGNTIYF
>TRBV7-3|few|.|TRBJ1-6
TGTGCCAGCAGCCCTACTGGACAGTACAATTCACCCCTCCACTTT
CASSPTGQYNSPLHF
>TRBV12-3/TRBV12-4|.|.|TRBJ1-3
TGTGCCAGCAGCTTATACTCTGGAAACACCATATATTTT
CASSLYSGNTIYF
>TRBV28|.|.|TRBJ1-4
TGTGCCAGCAGCCACTACGCCCCGGGTCCAACTAATGAAAAACTGTTTTTT
CASSHYAPGPTNEKLFF
>TRBV7-2|.|.|TRBJ2-3
TGTGCCAGCAGCTTGAGACAAGGAAGTATAACAGATACGCAGTATTTT
CASSLRQGSITDTQYF
>TRBV15|.|TRBD2|TRBJ2-1
TGTGCCACCAGCAGAGGCCTAGCGGGAGTTGAGCAGTTCTTC
CATSRGLAGVEQFF
>TRBV2|.|TRBD1|TRBJ1-2
TGTGCCAGCACTGCCGACAGGGGAAGAACCTATGGCTACACCTTC
CASTADRGRTYGYTF
>TRBV5-1|few|.|TRBJ2-7
TGCGCCAGCAGCTTGGCACCGGGGGAGCAGTACTTC
CASSLAPGEQYF
>TRBV28|.|TRBD1|TRBJ1-4
TGTGCCAGCAGTGTAGGGACAGGGTTGGCGTTTGAAAAACTGTTTTTT
CASSVGTGLAFEKLFF
>TRBV18|.|.|TRBJ1-5
TGTGCCAGCTCCCCGAGACAGGAAACTGATCAGCCCCAGCATTTT
CASSPRQETDQPQHF
>TRBV7-9|.|.|TRBJ1-2
TGTGCCAGCAGCCCAGGGGTGAGCGCTACTAACTATGGCTACACCTTC
CASSPGVSATNYGYTF
>TRBV5-8|.|.|TRBJ1-6
TGTGCCAGCAGCTTGGCTGTTTTCGGGACAACGTATAATTCACCCCTCCACTTT
CASSLAVFGTTYNSPLHF
>TRBV28|once|.|TRBJ2-7
TGTGCCAGCAGACGCTTAGCATACGAGCAGTACTTC
CASRRLAYEQYF
>TRBV24-1|.|.|TRBJ2-5
TGTGCCACCAGTGATTTTTTACAGGGCGTCCGGCAAGAGACCCAGTACTTC
CATSDFLQGVRQETQYF
>TRBV5-5|.|.|TRBJ1-4
TGTGCCAGCAGCGACGACATAGATGAAAAACTGTTTTTT
CASSDDIDEKLFF
>TRBV6-6|.|TRBD2|TRBJ2-7
TGTGCCAGCGGGACTAGCGGGCAGTACTTC
CASGTSGQYF
>TRBV30|.|.|TRBJ1-1
TGTGCCTGGATCACAGTCCCTAACACTGAAGCTTTCTTT
CAWITVPNTEAFF